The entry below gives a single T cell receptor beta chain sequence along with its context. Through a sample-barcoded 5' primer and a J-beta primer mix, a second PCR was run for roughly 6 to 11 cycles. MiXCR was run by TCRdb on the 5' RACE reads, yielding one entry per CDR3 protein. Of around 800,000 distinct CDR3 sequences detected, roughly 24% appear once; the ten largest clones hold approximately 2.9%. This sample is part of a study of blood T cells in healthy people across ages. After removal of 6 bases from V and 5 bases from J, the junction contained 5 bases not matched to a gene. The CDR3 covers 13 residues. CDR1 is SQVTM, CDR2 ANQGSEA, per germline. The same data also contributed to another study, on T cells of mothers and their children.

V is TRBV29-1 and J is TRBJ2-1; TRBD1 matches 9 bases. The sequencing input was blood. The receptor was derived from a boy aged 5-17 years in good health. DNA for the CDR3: TGCAGCGTCACAGGGGGCGCGGACAATGAGCAGTTCTTC. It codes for CSVTGGADNEQFF.